These 21 T cell receptor beta chains originate from one sample sequenced in a study of blood T cell repertoires in COVID-19. The table came from immunoSEQ multiplex PCR; TCRdb's copy has only in-frame clones and leaves some out. The table records about 190,000 clones, approximately 81% of them present only once. The sequenced sample was peripheral blood. Receptors originate from a human donor in a cohort sampled during active COVID-19.

The V gene is TRBV6-5, the J gene TRBJ2-5; 8 bases map to TRBD2. V lost 10 bases and J lost 0; bases outside the gene matches: 7. Germline V lookup: CDR1 MNHEY, CDR2 SVGAGI. This CDR3 is built from 14 residues. CDR3 sequence reads: CATLAGWYQETQYF. For the CDR3, the DNA is TGTGCCACCTTAGCGGGGTGGTACCAAGAGACCCAGTACTTC.

The rearrangement joins TRBV2 to TRBJ2-4; 9 bases are a match to TRBD1. The V segment lost 6 bases and the J segment 4 bases; nucleotides outside the gene matches: 1. The length of the CDR3 is 13 residues. Looked up from germline, CDR1 is SNHLY and CDR2 is FYNNEI. The CDR3 DNA reads as TGTGCCAGCAGGGGGACAGGGAAAAACATTCAGTACTTC. Translating gives CASRGTGKNIQYF.

V and J are TRBV19 and TRBJ1-5; D gene uncertain. V was pared by 7 bases and J by 5 bases, with 9 bases between. CDR1 LNHDA and CDR2 SQIVND come from the germline V gene (reference sequence). CDR3 length equals 12 residues. For the CDR3, the DNA is TGTGCCAGTAACCTGGGCTATCAGCCCCAGCATTTT. Translating gives CASNLGYQPQHF.

The chain carries TRBV3-1 (or the pseudogene TRBV3-2) and TRBJ2-7; 9 nucleotides match TRBD1. This CDR3 comprises 15 residues. V gave up 0 bases and J gave up 8 bases; unmatched junction bases: 8. CDR1 is LGHDT, CDR2 YNNKEL, per germline (reference sequence). The DNA of the CDR3 is TGTGCCAGCAGCCAAGATACAGGGGGCGCTTCCAAGCAGTACTTC. Its translation: CASSQDTGGASKQYF.

J is TRBJ1-6 and V is TRBV19; TRBD1 matches at 7 bases. The germline V gene has CDR1 LNHDA and CDR2 SQIVND (reference sequence). V shed 3 bases and J 4 bases; nucleotides not matched to a gene: 6. The length of the CDR3 is 16 residues. Here the CDR3 reads CASSMGQSPYNSPLHF. Written as DNA, the CDR3 is TGTGCCAGTAGTATGGGACAGAGCCCTTATAATTCACCCCTCCACTTT.

J is TRBJ2-1 and V is TRBV7-8; the D is unclear. This CDR3 spans 11 amino acids. The germline CDR1 and CDR2 sequences are SGHVS and FQNEAQ. V was clipped by 2 bases and J by 12 bases, with 8 bases between them. CDR3 in amino acids: CASSLLSGQFF. The CDR3 DNA sequence: TGTGCCAGCAGCTTATTGAGTGGGCAGTTCTTC. The whole variable domain, remainder taken from reference TRBV7-8 and TRBJ2-1, is GAGVSQSPRYKVAKRGQDVALRCDPISGHVSLFWYQQALGQGPEFLTYFQNEAQLDKSGLPSDRFFAERPEGSVSTLKIQRTQQEDSAVYLCASSLLSGQFFGPGTRLTVL.

The table lists this clone with a count of one. The chain couples TRBV19 to TRBJ1-1; D is unclear. V lost 2 bases to trimming and J lost 7 bases, with 20 bases between them. This CDR3 is built from 16 residues. Germline V gives CDR1 LNHDA, CDR2 SQIVND (reference sequence). The CDR3: CASSIPFLREGSEAFF. The DNA for the CDR3 is TGTGCCAGTAGTATACCCTTTCTCCGGGAGGGCAGTGAAGCTTTCTTT.

The V and J genes are TRBV28 and TRBJ2-5; unclear D gene. Germline V lookup: CDR1 MDHEN, CDR2 SYDVKM. Trimming cost V 1 base and J 4 bases, with 10 bases left between them. This CDR3 comprises 14 residues. This CDR3 reads CASSLSQVGETQYF. The DNA of the CDR3 is TGTGCCAGCAGTTTATCCCAGGTAGGAGAGACCCAGTACTTC.

The J gene is TRBJ1-1, the V gene TRBV28, with 7 bases matching TRBD1. J was trimmed by 1 base and V by 6 bases; bases with no gene match: 5. The germline V gene has CDR1 MDHEN and CDR2 SYDVKM. This CDR3 contains 14 residues. The CDR3 nucleotides are TGTGCCAGCAGAAAAGGGGGCCGGAACACTGAAGCTTTCTTT. It codes for CASRKGGRNTEAFF. The whole variable domain, filled in from reference TRBV28 and TRBJ1-1, reads DVKVTQSSRYLVKRTGEKVFLECVQDMDHENMFWYRQDPGLGLRLIYFSYDVKMKEKGDIPEGYSVSREKKERFSLILESASTNQTSMYLCASRKGGRNTEAFFGQGTRLTVV.

This rearrangement joins TRBV27 to TRBJ2-7; 8 bases align to TRBD1. The CDR3 is made up of 16 amino acids. The V segment lost 6 bases and the J segment 5 bases; nucleotides outside the gene matches: 15. The V gene's germline CDR1 is MNHEY and CDR2 SMNVEV (reference sequence). CDR3 coding DNA: TGTGCCAGCAGCCTCTTTTTCGGACAGGGCTTCCACGAGCAGTACTTC. Translation: CASSLFFGQGFHEQYF.

Only one count was recorded for this clone. The chain joins TRBV29-1 to TRBJ2-2, with D possibly matching TRBD1 (6 bases). Germline lookup yields CDR1 SQVTM and CDR2 ANQGSEA. The CDR3 runs 14 residues. The germline V and J ends were trimmed by 7 bases and 7 bases, with 19 bases remaining between them. The DNA of the CDR3 is TGCAGCGGTAGCAGGGGTACGAGAGGCGGGGAGCTGTTTTTT. Its protein product is CSGSRGTRGGELFF.

This chain connects TRBV6-6 to TRBJ1-5; no clear D. V was trimmed by 7 bases and J by 8 bases, leaving 12 bases between them. The CDR3 spans 12 residues. The germline CDR1 and CDR2 sequences are MNHNY and SVGAGI (reference sequence). The CDR3, as DNA: TGTGCCAGCAATACAGCCCCAGAGCCCCAGCATTTT. Protein product: CASNTAPEPQHF.

This clone was seen once. The V call is TRBV29-1, the J call TRBJ1-1; tentative D call: TRBD1 (6 bases). Germline assignment: CDR1 SQVTM and CDR2 ANQGSEA. The V gene lost 4 bases and the J gene lost 5 bases, with 14 bases spanning the gap. This CDR3 comprises 13 residues. The CDR3 here is CSVGFRGGTEAFF. The CDR3 nucleotides are TGCAGCGTTGGATTCAGGGGCGGGACTGAAGCTTTCTTT.

This chain uses TRBV3-1 (or the pseudogene TRBV3-2) with TRBJ2-5, with D uncertain. CDR3 length: 14 amino acids. The germline V and J ends were trimmed by 1 base and 2 bases, with 8 bases remaining between them. Germline V gene lookup returns CDR1 LGHDT and CDR2 YNNKEL (reference sequence). The chain's CDR3 is CASSQVADQETQYF. DNA of the CDR3: TGTGCCAGCAGCCAAGTGGCAGATCAAGAGACCCAGTACTTC.

The rearrangement uses TRBV28 and TRBJ1-1; 8 bases map to TRBD1. The CDR3 is made up of 15 amino acids. Trimming at V came to 6 bases and at J to 1 base, leaving 7 bases not matched to a gene. Germline loops: CDR1 MDHEN, CDR2 SYDVKM. CDR3 residues: CASRYAGTGNTEAFF. The CDR3 nucleotides are TGTGCCAGCAGATATGCCGGGACAGGGAACACTGAAGCTTTCTTT.

The genes are TRBV5-1 and TRBJ2-6; D is uncertain. Germline V lookup: CDR1 SGHRS, CDR2 YFSETQ. The CDR3 contains 14 residues. Trimming shortened V by 6 bases and J by 0 bases, and 7 bases separated the two germline ends. The CDR3 DNA reads as TGCGCCAGCACCCCGAGCTCTGGGGCCAACGTCCTGACTTTC. Its protein is CASTPSSGANVLTF.

This clone has a handful of counts. The chain has TRBV7-4 and TRBJ2-7; 9 nucleotides agree with TRBD2. The ends lost 1 base at V and 3 bases at J; junction bases unmatched: 7. The CDR3 spans 16 residues. The V gene's germline CDR1 is SGHVT and CDR2 SQSDAQ. The CDR3 DNA follows: TGTGCCAGCAGCTTAGTTCTAGCGGGAAAGAGCTACGAGCAGTACTTC. Encoded protein: CASSLVLAGKSYEQYF.

The chain is built from TRBV4-1 and TRBJ1-2, with D hard to call. The V gene lost 4 bases and the J gene lost 0 bases, with 12 bases spanning the gap. CDR3 length: 15 amino acids. Germline V gene sequence: CDR1 MGHRA, CDR2 YSYEKL. CDR3 loop: CASSRQSLANYGYTF. The CDR3 DNA is TGCGCCAGCAGCCGGCAATCACTAGCTAACTATGGCTACACCTTC.

The chain is built from TRBV9 and TRBJ2-5; 14 nucleotides agree with TRBD2. Per the germline V gene, CDR1 is SGDLS and CDR2 is YYNGEE. V lost 7 bases to trimming and J lost 7 bases; unmatched junction nucleotides: 12. The CDR3 length is 16 residues. The CDR3: CASGGGLAGASGTQYF. The CDR3 bases are TGTGCCAGCGGCGGGGGACTAGCGGGAGCTAGCGGGACCCAGTACTTC.

This chain joins TRBV29-1 and TRBJ2-5; 10 bases are shared with TRBD1. V lost 4 bases to trimming and J lost 2 bases; unmatched junction nucleotides: 7. The CDR3 is made up of 15 amino acids. Germline CDR1 SQVTM, CDR2 ANQGSEA. Here the CDR3 DNA reads TGCAGCGTTGCCCGGGACAGGGGTCAGCAAGAGACCCAGTACTTC. This codes for CSVARDRGQQETQYF.

V gene TRBV4-1 combines with J gene TRBJ1-5; tentatively, D is TRBD1 (6 bases). V lost 1 base to trimming and J lost 2 bases, with 18 bases between them. The CDR3 extends over 18 amino acids. Germline CDR1 and CDR2: MGHRA and YSYEKL. In DNA, the CDR3 is TGCGCCAGCAGCCAAGCAGGGCCAAACAGGGACCGCAATCAGCCCCAGCATTTT. Its protein product is CASSQAGPNRDRNQPQHF.